This entry lists 28 T cell receptor beta chains sequenced from one sample in a study of blood T cells in healthy people across ages. Next came a second PCR, run for roughly 6 to 11 cycles, which used a sample-barcoded 5' primer along with a J-beta primer mix. TCRdb re-called the 5' RACE reads with MiXCR, one entry per CDR3 protein. The sample includes 1.4 million or so distinct CDR3 sequences, approximately 39% of them seen just once. Sequencing used blood. These receptors came from a woman younger than 35 in good health.

The chain joins TRBV11-2 to TRBJ1-5; unclear D gene. CDR1 and CDR2 from the germline V gene are SGHAT and FQNNGV. The CDR3 is 13 amino acids. The germline V and J ends were trimmed by 5 bases and 7 bases, with 12 bases remaining between them. CDR3 bases: TGTGCCAGCAGCGATACTACGGGGCAGCCCCAGCATTTT. Its translation is CASSDTTGQPQHF.

The CDR3 region is CARFIGLAGACEQFF. As DNA, the CDR3 is TGTGCCAGGTTTATAGGACTAGCGGGAGCCTGTGAGCAGTTCTTC. The chain couples TRBV21-1 to TRBJ2-1; TRBD2, the D gene given by the table, was not confirmed from the DNA. TRBV21-1 is a pseudogene. This CDR3 is built from 15 residues.

In this sample, this clonotype turned up a few times. The rearrangement uses TRBV12-3 or TRBV12-4 and TRBJ1-1; D might be TRBD1 (5 bases). Trimming removed 0 bases at V and 6 bases at J, with 8 bases between. The CDR3 covers 13 residues. CDR3 sequence: CASSLARQSEAFF. For the CDR3, the DNA is TGTGCCAGCAGTTTAGCAAGACAGTCTGAAGCTTTCTTT.

The CDR3 is CATSSGIAGNGELFF. CDR3 DNA: TGTGCCACCAGTTCCGGAATAGCAGGCAACGGGGAGCTGTTTTTT. The chain is built from TRBV24-1 and TRBJ2-2; D uncertain. Germline V lookup: CDR1 KGHDR, CDR2 SFDVKD. Trimming took off 6 bases at V and 7 bases at J, with 17 bases between the two ends. This CDR3 is 15 amino acids long.

The chain carries TRBV6-1 and TRBJ2-1, with 9 bases matching TRBD2. The CDR3 is 14 residues long. Looked up from germline, CDR1 is MNHNS and CDR2 is SASEGT. J was trimmed by 5 bases and V by 5 bases; bases with no gene match: 4. This chain's CDR3 is CASSRSGRNNEQFF. CDR3 sequence (DNA): TGTGCCAGCAGTCGGAGCGGGAGGAACAATGAGCAGTTCTTC.

The chain is built from TRBV20-1 and TRBJ2-1, with D hard to call. CDR3 size: 14 residues. CDR1 is DFQATT and CDR2 is SNEGSKA in the germline V gene (reference sequence). The ends were cut back, 0 bases at V and 1 base at J, with 7 bases in the middle. Here the CDR3 reads CSARETYSYNEQFF. In DNA form, the CDR3 reads TGCAGTGCTAGAGAAACCTATTCCTACAATGAGCAGTTCTTC.

The chain employs TRBV5-1 and TRBJ1-1; 10 nucleotides match TRBD1. Germline loops: CDR1 SGHRS, CDR2 YFSETQ. The CDR3 length is 16 residues. J gave up 2 bases and V 4 bases, and 8 bases lay outside the gene matches. CDR3 protein: CASSRGTGVVNTEAFF. The CDR3 DNA reads as TGCGCCAGCAGCCGGGGGACAGGGGTGGTAAACACTGAAGCTTTCTTT.

This chain's CDR3 is CATRAGEAETQYF. The CDR3 DNA sequence: TGTGCCACCCGAGCGGGAGAGGCGGAGACCCAGTACTTC. The chain carries TRBV27 and TRBJ2-5; 8 bases are a match to TRBD2. After removal of 10 bases from V and 5 bases from J, the junction contained 9 bases not matched to a gene. CDR3 length: 13 residues. Germline loops: CDR1 MNHEY, CDR2 SMNVEV (reference sequence).

The chain has TRBV5-4 and TRBJ2-1, with TRBD2 identical over 13 bases. Germline CDR1 and CDR2: SGHNT and YYREEE (reference sequence). Trimming at V came to 3 bases and at J to 1 base, leaving 7 bases not matched to a gene. There are 18 residues in the CDR3. CDR3 sequence reads: CASSSLAGGSGSYNEQFF. The CDR3 DNA is TGTGCCAGCAGCTCACTAGCGGGAGGGTCTGGGTCCTACAATGAGCAGTTCTTC.

The chain has TRBV28 and TRBJ1-1, with D perhaps TRBD1 (6 bases). CDR3 length: 18 amino acids. The germline CDR1 and CDR2 sequences are MDHEN and SYDVKM. V was cut by 3 bases and J by 0 bases, with 20 bases left in between. The CDR3, as DNA: TGTGCCAGCAGTTTGTCTGGGACACCTTCGGGGTTGAACACTGAAGCTTTCTTT. Its protein is CASSLSGTPSGLNTEAFF.

This clonotype appeared a few times. V and J are TRBV6-2 or TRBV6-3 and TRBJ2-3; 9 bases align to TRBD2. Germline V gene data show CDR1 as MNHEY and CDR2 as SVGEGT. After removal of 6 bases from V and 1 base from J, the junction contained 5 bases not matched to a gene. CDR3 length: 15 residues. The CDR3 reads CASRRSGGRTDTQYF. The CDR3 region has the DNA TGTGCCAGCAGGCGTAGCGGGGGCCGCACAGATACGCAGTATTTT.

Only a few counts were recorded for this clonotype. This sequence joins TRBV5-1 and TRBJ1-1; D gene uncertain. This CDR3 is built from 14 residues. V lost 1 base and J 0 bases, leaving 7 bases between the germline ends. Germline V lookup: CDR1 SGHRS, CDR2 YFSETQ. The CDR3 region has the DNA TGCGCCAGCAGCTTGTCGGAGCTGAACACTGAAGCTTTCTTT. Translation gives CASSLSELNTEAFF.

The table lists this clonotype with a few counts. The chain couples TRBV6-5 to TRBJ1-4; a weak D match, TRBD1 (5 bases). CDR1 is MNHEY and CDR2 is SVGAGI in the germline V gene. Trimming removed 2 bases from V and 10 bases from J, with 17 bases in between. The length of the CDR3 is 15 residues. The CDR3 DNA follows: TGTGCCAGCAGTTACAGAAGCGGGACGGGTCCAAAACTGTTTTTT. This encodes CASSYRSGTGPKLFF.

Many counts were recorded for this clonotype. This sequence joins TRBV29-1 and TRBJ2-1; 8 nucleotides align to TRBD1. The germline CDR1 and CDR2 sequences are SQVTM and ANQGSEA. CDR3 length: 15 amino acids. V was clipped by 0 bases and J by 6 bases; unmatched bases: 7. CDR3 protein: CSVEEDRDSVNEQFF. The DNA of the CDR3 is TGCAGCGTTGAAGAGGACAGGGATAGTGTCAATGAGCAGTTCTTC.

Concerning this clonotype: The junction departs from the called germline gene at one end, perhaps through a read error. The CDR3 here is CSVRGLAHYEQHF. The CDR3 nucleotides read TGCAGCGTGAGGGGACTAGCCCATTACGAGCAGCACTTC. The chain couples TRBV29-1 to TRBJ2-7; TRBD2 matches 9 bases. Looked up from germline, CDR1 is SQVTM and CDR2 is ANQGSEA. The CDR3 totals 13 residues.

About this clonotype itself: Relative to the germline gene, one junction end is altered; a read error may explain this. The chain carries TRBV27 and TRBJ2-7; D call uncertain. Germline assignment: CDR1 MNHEY and CDR2 SMNVEV (reference sequence). The CDR3 contains 15 residues. The CDR3 here is CASGLGPGSSYEQYF. CDR3 DNA: TGTGCCAGCGGTTTAGGGCCAGGCAGCTCCTACGAGCAGTACTTC.

This clonotype was observed a handful of times. The CDR3 sequence is CSVVGGGARGIQYF. The CDR3 coding sequence is TGCAGCGTTGTGGGCGGGGGGGCCCGTGGCATTCAGTACTTC. This sequence joins TRBV29-1 and TRBJ2-4; TRBD2 matches 9 bases. With V trimmed by 4 bases and J by 9 bases, 10 bases remained unmatched. CDR1 is SQVTM and CDR2 is ANQGSEA in the germline V gene. CDR3 size: 14 residues.

Concerning this clonotype itself: At one of its ends the junction is not consistent with the germline gene, which may arise from a read error. V is TRBV9 and J is TRBJ2-7, with TRBD2 matching 8 bases. The germline gives CDR1 SGDLS, CDR2 YYNGEE. CDR3 length: 12 amino acids. CDR3 sequence (DNA): TGTGCCGGCAGCGGGACTAGTGACGAGCAGTACTTC. Protein product: CAGSGTSDEQYF.

The chain employs TRBV6-2 or TRBV6-3 and TRBJ2-7, with TRBD1 as a possible D gene (6 bases). In germline, CDR1 is MNHEY, CDR2 SVGEGT. The length of the CDR3 is 14 residues. Trimming took off 2 bases at V and 8 bases at J, with 16 bases between the two ends. The CDR3 DNA follows: TGTGCCAGCAGTTACGGTCAGGGGCCCTTCCAGCAGTACTTC. Translation: CASSYGQGPFQQYF.

The rearrangement joins TRBV12-3 or TRBV12-4 to TRBJ1-1, with TRBD1 as a possible D gene (6 bases). V shed 5 bases and J shed 4 bases, with 23 bases lying between them. This CDR3 comprises 17 residues. CDR3 bases: TGTGCCAGCAGTAACTTTAGACCGACGGGGGCCAGCACTGAAGCTTTCTTT. Its translation is CASSNFRPTGASTEAFF.

The chain couples TRBV20-1 to TRBJ1-5; a possible D gene is TRBD1 (5 bases). CDR1 DFQATT and CDR2 SNEGSKA come from the germline V gene (reference sequence). Trimming removed 4 bases from V and 10 bases from J, with 17 bases in between. This CDR3 has 13 residues. The CDR3 DNA sequence: TGCAGTGCTATGGAGTGGCAGGGTAAACCCCAGCATTTT. Protein product: CSAMEWQGKPQHF.

This clonotype was detected a few times. This rearrangement joins TRBV25-1 to TRBJ1-6; the D is unclear. The CDR3 covers 17 residues. The germline V and J ends were trimmed by 2 bases and 0 bases, with 11 bases remaining between them. CDR1 MGHDK and CDR2 SYGVNS come from the germline V gene. The CDR3 DNA follows: TGTGCCAGCAGTGAAGAAAGCCCCCACTCCTATAATTCACCCCTCCACTTT. It yields the protein CASSEESPHSYNSPLHF.

This clonotype was seen repeatedly, ten times or more. The chain employs TRBV28 and TRBJ2-7; D gene uncertain. There are 15 residues in the CDR3. Trimming removed 3 bases from V and 4 bases from J, with 16 bases in between. CDR1 is MDHEN, CDR2 SYDVKM, per germline. The DNA for the CDR3 is TGTGCCAGCAGTTTCTTAAGTCTTGGGAAATACGAGCAGTACTTC. Its protein is CASSFLSLGKYEQYF.

This chain links TRBV12-3 or TRBV12-4 with TRBJ2-3; tentatively, D is TRBD1 (6 bases). Trimming took 3 bases from V and 5 from J, leaving 12 bases between them. The CDR3 has 14 residues. In DNA form, the CDR3 reads TGTGCCAGCAGTTTCACAGGCAGGGGAGATACGCAGTATTTT. It translates to CASSFTGRGDTQYF.

DNA of the CDR3: TGTGCCAGCAGTCCCCTAACAAGGCCCAATCAGCCCCAGCATTTT. Translation: CASSPLTRPNQPQHF. This chain joins TRBV28 and TRBJ1-5; D uncertain. The CDR3 is 15 residues long. CDR1 is MDHEN, CDR2 SYDVKM, per germline. The V end was cut by 5 bases, the J end by 3 bases, with 14 bases between.

This chain uses TRBV30 with TRBJ1-5; D unclear. The V gene's germline CDR1 is GTSNPN and CDR2 SVGIG (reference sequence). The CDR3 is made up of 13 amino acids. V was shortened by 2 bases and J by 3 bases, with 8 bases between the two germline ends. The DNA of the CDR3 is TGTGCCTGGAGTAGAACAGACAATCAGCCCCAGCATTTT. It encodes CAWSRTDNQPQHF.

The chain is built from TRBV14 and TRBJ2-5; D remains unclear. Per germline, CDR1 SGHDN and CDR2 FVKESK. CDR3 length: 13 amino acids. The V end was cut by 1 base, the J end by 11 bases, with 14 bases between. The CDR3: CASSQARRLEQYF. Written as DNA, the CDR3 is TGTGCCAGCAGCCAAGCAAGGCGATTAGAGCAGTACTTC.

The chain's CDR3 is CASSTLGGGYSNQPQHF. The CDR3 DNA reads as TGTGCCAGCAGCACGCTGGGAGGGGGTTATAGCAATCAGCCCCAGCATTTT. The chain links TRBV5-6 to TRBJ1-5; possibly TRBD1 for D (6 bases). The CDR3 is 17 amino acids. V lost 4 bases and J lost 0, with 17 bases in between. From germline, CDR1 is SGHDT and CDR2 YYEEEE.